One and the same sample provided the 21 T cell receptor beta chains below, sequenced in a study of vaccination and CD4 T cells after COVID-19 (dated by TCRdb to the early 2020s). These TCRs' antigens remain unknown. Receptor amplification or capture employed PCR. Sequenced using an Illumina iSeq 100. TCR sequencing of DNA from cultured CD4+ T cells used the Oncomine TCR Beta short-read assay at the Johns Hopkins FTIC core. Starting from the raw public reads, TCRdb applied fastp trimming at Q25, assembled clones with MiXCR and retained in-frame beta chains. Identical CDR3 proteins give one entry, which carries the most common genes and DNA. For this sample there are about 19,000 distinct CDR3 sequences; approximately 50% appear just once. The ten largest make up around 9.6% of the sample. In light of the paper, this sample's treatment or condition label describes: roughly 11-day PBMC culture with coronavirus spike peptide pools or control peptides (ViraFEST assay).

Sequenced here: CD4+ T cells from blood, cultured in vitro, sampled before SARS-CoV-2 vaccination. The receptor source for this set is a human donor who had recovered from COVID-19.

This clonotype was observed a few times. The chain is built from TRBV27 and TRBJ2-2; TRBD2 aligns across 8 bases. CDR1 is MNHEY and CDR2 is SMNVEV in the germline V gene (reference sequence). Trimming at V came to 6 bases and at J to 4 bases, leaving 16 bases not matched to a gene. The CDR3 has 18 amino acids. The CDR3 DNA is TGTGCCAGCAGGGCTCGGGGGGGGCGGAATCGAGGCACCGGGGAGCTGTTTTTT. This translates into CASRARGGRNRGTGELFF.

The gene calls are TRBV20-1 and TRBJ2-1; 8 bases agree with TRBD1. Germline trimming cut 6 bases from V and 8 bases from J; bases unmatched to any gene: 27. This CDR3 spans 19 amino acids. Germline loops: CDR1 DFQATT, CDR2 SNEGSKA (reference sequence). CDR3 protein: CSATFRSRQGSLVAYEQFF. DNA for the CDR3: TGCAGTGCCACCTTCAGGTCGAGACAGGGGTCCCTTGTTGCCTATGAGCAGTTCTTC.

In its sample, this clonotype was seen once. The chain employs TRBV6-1 and TRBJ1-3; D not certain. Germline V gene sequence: CDR1 MNHNS, CDR2 SASEGT. V lost 1 base and J lost 5, with 9 bases in between. The CDR3 runs to 14 residues. The CDR3 reads CASSEVRGRNTIYF. In nucleotides, the CDR3 is TGTGCCAGCAGTGAAGTACGGGGTAGAAACACCATATATTTT.

This clonotype was seen a handful of times. The chain joins TRBV20-1 to TRBJ1-1; D call uncertain. V gave up 2 bases and J gave up 3 bases, with 13 bases separating them. The V gene's germline CDR1 is DFQATT and CDR2 SNEGSKA (reference sequence). This CDR3 comprises 14 residues. The CDR3 sequence: CSARRVRWDTEAFF. The CDR3 DNA follows: TGCAGTGCTAGAAGGGTTAGGTGGGACACTGAAGCTTTCTTT.

The chain has TRBV7-3 and TRBJ2-1; TRBD1 is a possible D gene (6 bases). Germline values: CDR1 SGHTA, CDR2 FQGTGA. Trimming removed 5 bases at V and 7 bases at J, with 6 bases between. This CDR3 is 11 amino acids long. CDR3 in DNA: TGTGCCAGCAGCCAGGGGAATGAGCAGTTCTTC. Residues: CASSQGNEQFF.

This chain joins TRBV24-1 and TRBJ2-7, with D unresolved. Germline-derived CDR1 and CDR2 are KGHDR and SFDVKD. Between the trimmed V and J ends, which lost 8 bases and 7 bases, there was a span of 20 bases. CDR3 size: 14 residues. The CDR3 reads CATTPFGRLREQYF. Written as DNA, the CDR3 is TGTGCCACCACTCCGTTCGGCAGGCTGCGGGAGCAGTACTTC.

This clonotype came up a few times. V gene TRBV15 combines with J gene TRBJ2-7; the D gene is possibly TRBD1 (5 bases). CDR1 is LNHNV, CDR2 YYDKDF, per germline (reference sequence). V was cut by 11 bases and J by 2 bases, with 16 bases left in between. This CDR3 is built from 13 residues. DNA of the CDR3: TGTGCCGCAGGGAACCCATCCACCTACGAGCAGTACTTC. Protein sequence: CAAGNPSTYEQYF.

The chain is built from TRBV4-1 and TRBJ2-7; unclear D gene. The CDR3 has 13 amino acids. V lost 4 bases to trimming and J lost 7 bases, with 14 bases between them. Germline V CDR1 and CDR2: MGHRA, YSYEKL. Here the CDR3 reads CASSRLRSEEQYF. In DNA form, the CDR3 reads TGCGCCAGCAGCCGCTTGCGGTCGGAAGAGCAGTACTTC.

This clonotype was detected a few times. This rearrangement joins TRBV6-4 to TRBJ2-2; 8 nucleotides line up with TRBD2. CDR3 length equals 16 residues. The V gene's germline CDR1 is MRHNA and CDR2 SNTAGT. V lost 6 bases, J lost 2 bases, and 8 bases stayed unmatched. The CDR3 protein is CASRPEAGANTGELFF. As DNA, the CDR3 is TGTGCCAGCAGGCCAGAAGCGGGAGCCAACACCGGGGAGCTGTTTTTT.

V is TRBV7-9 and J is TRBJ2-7, with 9 bases identical to TRBD1. The germline gives CDR1 SEHNR, CDR2 FQNEAQ (reference sequence). The trim removed 1 base at V and 5 bases at J, leaving 9 bases unmatched. The CDR3 is 16 amino acids. The CDR3 loop is CASSLVLGQGFDEQYF. The CDR3 bases are TGTGCCAGCAGCTTAGTACTAGGACAGGGGTTCGACGAGCAGTACTTC.

The CDR3 loop is CASRLTPASYNSPLHF. CDR3 DNA sequence: TGTGCCAGCAGACTGACTCCCGCCTCCTATAATTCACCCCTCCACTTT. This chain joins TRBV11-2 and TRBJ1-6; the D is unclear. The CDR3 contains 16 residues. Germline assignment: CDR1 SGHAT and CDR2 FQNNGV. Trimming cost V 6 bases and J 0 bases, with 12 bases left between them.

This clonotype turned up a few times. The V gene is TRBV7-3, the J gene TRBJ2-2, with 7 bases identical to TRBD1. Germline V gene lookup returns CDR1 SGHTA and CDR2 FQGTGA. V lost 5 bases to trimming and J lost 7 bases; unmatched junction nucleotides: 7. CDR3 length: 14 residues. The CDR3 here is CASSSAQGHGELFF. The CDR3 coding sequence is TGTGCCAGCAGCAGCGCACAGGGGCACGGGGAGCTGTTTTTT.

The rearrangement joins TRBV28 to TRBJ2-7; 14 bases map to TRBD2. Germline V gene sequence: CDR1 MDHEN, CDR2 SYDVKM. The CDR3 length is 14 residues. Trimming removed 6 bases from V and 4 bases from J; junction bases left unmatched: 2. CDR3 in amino acids: CASRRLAGGYEQYF. CDR3 nucleotides: TGTGCCAGCAGACGACTAGCGGGAGGGTACGAGCAGTACTTC.

As DNA, the CDR3 is TGTGCCATCAGTGACTTTGCTAGCGGTCGCTCCTACGAGCAGTACTTC. Its translation is CAISDFASGRSYEQYF. The chain is built from TRBV10-3 and TRBJ2-7, with 7 bases matching TRBD2. The CDR3 has 16 amino acids. The V segment lost 3 bases and the J segment 0 bases; nucleotides outside the gene matches: 8. The germline CDR1 and CDR2 sequences are ENHRY and SYGVKD.

This chain uses TRBV12-3 or TRBV12-4 with TRBJ2-1, with TRBD2 matching 10 bases. The trim removed 2 bases at V and 9 bases at J, leaving 7 bases unmatched. CDR3 size: 15 residues. The CDR3 spells CASSLNSGRASEQFF. For the CDR3, the DNA is TGTGCCAGCAGTTTAAACAGCGGGAGGGCCAGTGAGCAGTTCTTC.

This clonotype was detected only a few times. J is TRBJ2-2 and V is TRBV20-1, with unresolved D. Germline CDR1 DFQATT, CDR2 SNEGSKA (reference sequence). The V end lost 0 bases, the J end lost 10 bases, and 12 bases lay between the germline ends. The CDR3 spans 13 residues. The CDR3 loop is CSARDQEQPELFF. CDR3 nucleotide sequence: TGCAGTGCTAGAGATCAGGAACAGCCGGAGCTGTTTTTT.

The V call is TRBV7-2, the J call TRBJ2-1, with a possible D match to TRBD1 (5 bases). The CDR3 length is 14 residues. CDR1 is SGHTA, CDR2 FQGNSA, per germline. Between the trimmed V and J ends, which lost 10 bases and 3 bases, there was a span of 16 bases. CDR3 in DNA: TGTGCCATCACGAGGTGGACAAACTACAATGAGCAGTTCTTC. Protein: CAITRWTNYNEQFF. Supplemented by reference TRBV7-2 and TRBJ2-1, the full variable domain reads GAGVSQSPSNKVTEKGKDVELRCDPISGHTALYWYRQSLGQGLEFLIYFQGNSAPDKSGLPSDRFSAERTGGSVSTLTIQRTQQEDSAVYLCAITRWTNYNEQFFGPGTRLTVL.

This clonotype occurred once. The V and J genes are TRBV24-1 and TRBJ2-3; a possible D gene is TRBD1 (6 bases). The V and J ends lost 4 bases and 1 base respectively, with 8 bases between them. The length of the CDR3 is 14 residues. The V gene's germline CDR1 is KGHDR and CDR2 SFDVKD. In DNA, the CDR3 is TGTGCCACCAGTGACCAGGGGCGCACAGATACGCAGTATTTT. Residues: CATSDQGRTDTQYF.

The chain has TRBV30 and TRBJ2-3; 10 bases align to TRBD1. V dropped 5 bases and J dropped 3; count of bases not matched to a gene: 8. CDR1 and CDR2 from the germline V gene are GTSNPN and SVGIG (reference sequence). The CDR3 contains 15 residues. The CDR3 DNA is TGTGCCTGGGGCCGGGGACAGGGGCGGACAGATACGCAGTATTTT. Its translation: CAWGRGQGRTDTQYF.

This clonotype was seen just once. V is TRBV15 and J is TRBJ2-4; D gene unclear. The V end was cut by 1 base, the J end by 3 bases, with 13 bases between. Germline assignment: CDR1 LNHNV and CDR2 YYDKDF (reference sequence). This CDR3 has 16 residues. The CDR3 here is CATSRAPGLGKNIQYF. In DNA, the CDR3 is TGTGCCACCAGCAGAGCCCCCGGGTTGGGCAAAAACATTCAGTACTTC.

The rearrangement uses TRBV15 and TRBJ2-3; D may be TRBD1 (7 bases). V lost 7 bases and J 0 bases, leaving 17 bases between the germline ends. The CDR3 spans 16 residues. CDR1 and CDR2 (germline): LNHNV, YYDKDF (reference sequence). The CDR3 DNA reads as TGTGCCACCACCCAGGGGGGAGCGGCAAGCACAGATACGCAGTATTTT. It translates to CATTQGGAASTDTQYF.